What follows are 10 T cell receptor beta chains derived from one specimen sequenced in a study of blood T cell repertoires in COVID-19. The method was immunoSEQ multiplex PCR; TCRdb's version includes in-frame clones alone and lacks a portion of them. The profile shows 400,000 to 450,000 clones, around 87% of them singletons. Sequenced: PBMCs or T cells enriched from blood (not recorded which). The source of these receptors is a man aged 25-45 years who had recovered from COVID-19.

Many counts were recorded for this clone. This chain uses TRBV28 with TRBJ1-2; D ambiguous. Trimming took 1 base from V and 4 from J, leaving 10 bases between them. The CDR3 totals 14 residues. Germline V gives CDR1 MDHEN, CDR2 SYDVKM. CDR3 in amino acids: CASSLYLRGYGYTF. The CDR3 DNA is TGTGCCAGCAGTTTATACCTCCGGGGCTATGGCTACACCTTC.

The chain's CDR3 is CASSSGQETQYF. The DNA for the CDR3 is TGCGCCAGCAGCTCGGGCCAAGAGACCCAGTACTTC. The chain carries TRBV5-1 and TRBJ2-5; D remains ambiguous. Germline CDR1 SGHRS, CDR2 YFSETQ. This CDR3 has 12 amino acids. With 3 bases removed from V and 1 base from J, the gap between germline ends came to 4 bases.

The rearrangement links TRBV19 to TRBJ2-4; TRBD1 might be the D (6 bases). CDR1 is LNHDA, CDR2 SQIVND, per germline (reference sequence). With 3 bases removed from V and 4 bases from J, the gap between germline ends came to 16 bases. The CDR3 extends over 16 amino acids. CDR3 DNA sequence: TGTGCCAGTAGTATTGGCTGGGGACAAGATAAAAACATTCAGTACTTC. Its translation: CASSIGWGQDKNIQYF. The entire variable domain, with the rest obtained from reference TRBV19 and TRBJ2-4, is as follows: DGGITQSPKYLFRKEGQNVTLSCEQNLNHDAMYWYRQDPGQGLRLIYYSQIVNDFQKGDIAEGYSVSREKKESFPLTVTSAQKNPTAFYLCASSIGWGQDKNIQYFGAGTRLSVL.

This clone was counted a single time. The rearrangement uses TRBV12-3 or TRBV12-4 and TRBJ1-4; no clear D gene. The CDR3 runs 12 residues. The V end lost 5 bases, the J end lost 5 bases, and 6 bases lay between the germline ends. The CDR3 coding sequence is TGTGCCAGCAGTCAACTCAATGAAAAACTGTTTTTT. This codes for CASSQLNEKLFF.

This clone was recorded a few times. The rearrangement links TRBV7-8 to TRBJ2-7; D call uncertain. V lost 5 bases and J 0 bases, leaving 14 bases between the germline ends. In germline, CDR1 is SGHVS, CDR2 FQNEAQ. This CDR3 contains 15 residues. In nucleotides, the CDR3 is TGTGCCAGCAGCGGGCAGATTGGCGTCTCCTACGAGCAGTACTTC. The encoded protein is CASSGQIGVSYEQYF.

V is TRBV28 and J is TRBJ1-5; tentatively, D is TRBD1 (6 bases). This CDR3 is 15 amino acids long. V was cut by 8 bases and J by 0 bases, with 14 bases left in between. CDR1 and CDR2 (germline): MDHEN, SYDVKM. The CDR3, as DNA: TGTGCCAGCCAAGGGACAAGGCTTAGCAATCAGCCCCAGCATTTT. Translated, it gives CASQGTRLSNQPQHF.

J is TRBJ2-7 and V is TRBV7-9; TRBD1 matches at 8 bases. The CDR3 sequence is 16 residues long. Germline-derived CDR1 and CDR2 are SEHNR and FQNEAQ (reference sequence). J gave up 4 bases and V 3 bases, and 11 bases lay outside the gene matches. CDR3 loop: CASSFFPQGAAYEQYF. The CDR3 DNA sequence: TGTGCCAGCAGCTTCTTCCCGCAGGGGGCTGCGTACGAGCAGTACTTC.

This chain connects TRBV7-6 to TRBJ1-1; the D is unclear. V gave up 1 base and J gave up 0 bases, with 9 bases separating them. The germline V gene encodes CDR1 SGHVS and CDR2 FNYEAQ. The CDR3 consists of 15 residues. CDR3 sequence: CASSLDSGMNTEAFF. CDR3 DNA sequence: TGTGCCAGCAGCTTAGATTCGGGGATGAACACTGAAGCTTTCTTT.

This sequence joins TRBV7-3 and TRBJ2-3; TRBD1 is a possible D gene (6 bases). Germline loops: CDR1 SGHTA, CDR2 FQGTGA. Between the trimmed V and J ends, which lost 2 bases and 2 bases, there was a span of 11 bases. The CDR3 is 15 residues long. The CDR3 reads CASSLAGQITDTQYF. DNA of the CDR3: TGTGCCAGCAGCTTAGCTGGACAGATCACAGATACGCAGTATTTT.

V is TRBV18 and J is TRBJ2-3; the match to TRBD1 covers 11 bases. Germline CDR1 is KGHSH and CDR2 is LQKENI. Germline trimming cut 3 bases from V and 3 bases from J; bases unmatched to any gene: 5. CDR3 length: 16 residues. The CDR3 DNA sequence: TGTGCCAGCTCACCGTTCGGGACAGGGGGTACAGATACGCAGTATTTT. Its translation is CASSPFGTGGTDTQYF.